One and the same sample provided the 25 T cell receptor beta chains below, sequenced in a study of blood T cell repertoires in COVID-19. The assay was immunoSEQ multiplex PCR, and TCRdb's table has in-frame clones only and misses some. This table has approximately 270,000 clones, roughly 89% appearing once. The material sequenced was peripheral blood. The origin of the receptors is a man aged 45-65 years with acute or convalescent COVID-19.

CDR3 sequence reads: CASSLEAGIPRTDTQYF. In nucleotides, the CDR3 is TGTGCCAGCAGCTTAGAGGCGGGCATTCCCCGGACAGATACGCAGTATTTT. The chain recombines TRBV7-2 with TRBJ2-3; D perhaps matches TRBD2 (5 bases). Trimming cost V 1 base and J 3 bases, with 17 bases left between them. This CDR3 has 17 residues. Germline V lookup: CDR1 SGHTA, CDR2 FQGNSA.

This clone has just one count. This chain connects TRBV2 to TRBJ1-2; the D gene is possibly TRBD1 (6 bases). The CDR3 totals 13 residues. The germline V gene encodes CDR1 SNHLY and CDR2 FYNNEI. V was pared by 6 bases and J by 0 bases, with 8 bases between. This chain's CDR3 is CASRSGANYGYTF. The CDR3 DNA follows: TGTGCCAGCAGATCAGGGGCTAACTATGGCTACACCTTC.

V gene TRBV5-4 combines with J gene TRBJ1-2; 9 bases agree with TRBD1. This CDR3 has 16 amino acids. The J segment lost 2 bases and the V segment lost 4 bases, leaving 9 bases of the junction unmatched. Germline CDR1 SGHNT, CDR2 YYREEE (reference sequence). Written as DNA, the CDR3 is TGTGCCAGCAGCCCCGGAGGACAGGGGCGCAACTATGGCTACACCTTC. This translates into CASSPGGQGRNYGYTF.

The genes are TRBV5-1 and TRBJ1-4; D is possibly TRBD1 (5 bases). The CDR3 sequence is 17 residues long. The germline CDR1 and CDR2 sequences are SGHRS and YFSETQ. Deletions cut 2 bases from V and 0 bases from J, with 14 bases between. CDR3 protein: CASSLTHGAATNEKLFF. In nucleotides, the CDR3 is TGCGCCAGCAGCTTAACGCATGGGGCTGCAACTAATGAAAAACTGTTTTTT.

The CDR3 region is CAISESGDEQFF. The CDR3 DNA sequence: TGTGCCATCAGTGAGTCAGGGGATGAGCAGTTCTTC. V is TRBV10-3 and J is TRBJ2-1, with D possibly being TRBD1 (5 bases). V dropped 0 bases and J dropped 8 bases, with 5 bases sitting between them. CDR3 length equals 12 residues. The germline gives CDR1 ENHRY, CDR2 SYGVKD.

V usage is TRBV13 and J usage is TRBJ1-6; the D is unclear. The CDR3 length is 16 residues. V was cut by 1 base and J by 7 bases, with 14 bases left in between. The germline V gene has CDR1 PRHDT and CDR2 FYEKMQ (reference sequence). This CDR3 reads CASSLDSRGANSPLHF. The CDR3 DNA reads TGTGCCAGCAGCTTAGATTCCCGGGGAGCCAATTCACCCCTCCACTTT.

The chain recombines TRBV7-9 with TRBJ2-7; 7 bases line up with TRBD1. Germline V CDR1 and CDR2: SEHNR, FQNEAQ (reference sequence). This CDR3 has 14 residues. With V trimmed by 5 bases and J by 7 bases, 11 bases remained unmatched. CDR3 protein: CASSLGTESGEQYF. The CDR3 DNA reads as TGTGCCAGCAGCCTCGGGACAGAGTCTGGGGAGCAGTACTTC.

In this sample, this clone turned up a few times. The chain combines TRBV20-1 with TRBJ1-5, with TRBD1 identical over 7 bases. CDR3 length: 17 residues. CDR1 and CDR2 from the germline V gene are DFQATT and SNEGSKA (reference sequence). The junction had 15 bases not matched to a gene; V was cut back by 3 bases and J by 4 bases. The CDR3 DNA reads as TGCAGTGCTAGTCTCCAGGGGGAGTCGGGATGGAATCAGCCCCAGCATTTT. Translated: CSASLQGESGWNQPQHF.

This chain connects TRBV18 to TRBJ2-1, with 7 bases identical to TRBD1. The CDR3 length is 13 residues. The germline CDR1 and CDR2 sequences are KGHSH and LQKENI. J gave up 9 bases and V 1 base, and 3 bases lay outside the gene matches. CDR3: CASSPQGAGEQFF. The CDR3 region has the DNA TGTGCCAGCTCACCACAGGGGGCTGGTGAGCAGTTCTTC.

This clone was seen once. One end of the junction is discordant with germline, which a read error may explain. V usage is TRBV7-7 and J usage is TRBJ2-1; unclear D gene. Germline V CDR1 and CDR2: SSHAT, FNYEAQ (reference sequence). The CDR3 is 15 amino acids. This chain's CDR3 is CASSSEQATYNEQFF. The CDR3 nucleotides are TGTGCTAGCAGCTCCGAGCAGGCTACCTACAATGAGCAGTTCTTC.

The V and J genes are TRBV2 and TRBJ1-3; 9 positions match TRBD1. V dropped 6 bases and J dropped 4; count of bases not matched to a gene: 7. Germline V gene data show CDR1 as SNHLY and CDR2 as FYNNEI. The CDR3 is 15 amino acids. This CDR3 reads CASRDNRGLGNTIYF. Here the CDR3 DNA reads TGTGCCAGCAGGGACAACAGGGGGCTAGGAAACACCATATATTTT.

The chain is built from TRBV18 and TRBJ2-1, with 7 bases lining up with TRBD1. Germline loops: CDR1 KGHSH, CDR2 LQKENI. This CDR3 has 15 amino acids. V dropped 6 bases and J dropped 2; count of bases not matched to a gene: 7. CDR3 nucleotides: TGTGCCAGCTCCGCCGGTGGGACAGCCTACAATGAGCAGTTCTTC. This translates into CASSAGGTAYNEQFF.

This clone was counted once. The chain carries TRBV18 and TRBJ2-7; TRBD2 matches 10 bases. Trimming took 3 bases from V and 5 from J; bases not matched to a gene: 4. This CDR3 is built from 14 residues. The germline gives CDR1 KGHSH, CDR2 LQKENI. The CDR3 loop is CASSPSGGAHEQYF. In DNA form, the CDR3 reads TGTGCCAGCTCACCCAGCGGGGGGGCCCACGAGCAGTACTTC.

The chain recombines TRBV5-5 with TRBJ1-5, with TRBD1 as a possible D gene (6 bases). Germline V gives CDR1 SGHKS, CDR2 YYEKEE (reference sequence). This CDR3 is built from 15 residues. Trimming pared 4 bases from V and 4 bases from J, leaving 15 bases between. CDR3 region: CASSPRDTSNQPQHF. DNA of the CDR3: TGTGCCAGCAGCCCGAGGGACACTTCAAATCAGCCCCAGCATTTT.

The chain links TRBV11-2 to TRBJ2-2, with D maybe TRBD1 (5 bases). There are 16 residues in the CDR3. V lost 5 bases, J lost 0 bases, and 13 bases lay in between. Germline V gene data show CDR1 as SGHAT and CDR2 as FQNNGV. CDR3 in DNA: TGTGCCAGCAGCCGGAAGGGGTCCGCGAACACCGGGGAGCTGTTTTTT. Translation: CASSRKGSANTGELFF.

This clone has ten or more counts. V is TRBV13 and J is TRBJ2-4; 7 nucleotides line up with TRBD1. The CDR3 runs to 15 residues. J lost 7 bases, V lost 0 bases, and 6 bases had no gene match. Germline V lookup: CDR1 PRHDT, CDR2 FYEKMQ (reference sequence). The CDR3 sequence: CASSLGPDRANIQYF. DNA for the CDR3: TGTGCCAGCAGCTTAGGCCCCGACAGGGCGAACATTCAGTACTTC. The variable domain in full, with the rest retrieved from reference TRBV13 and TRBJ2-4, is AAGVIQSPRHLIKEKRETATLKCYPIPRHDTVYWYQQGPGQDPQFLISFYEKMQSDKGSIPDRFSAQQFSDYHSELNMSSLELGDSALYFCASSLGPDRANIQYFGAGTRLSVL.

On this clone: A junction end diverges from the germline sequence, so it may reflect a read error. The CDR3 nucleotides read TGTGCTAGCAGCTTAGCGGTAGCGGGGGAGCAGTATTTT. Amino acid sequence: CASSLAVAGEQYF. The rearrangement uses TRBV7-7 and TRBJ2-3, with 9 bases that match TRBD2. Germline CDR1 SSHAT, CDR2 FNYEAQ (reference sequence). The CDR3 is 13 residues long. Filled out from reference TRBV7-7 and TRBJ2-3, the complete variable domain reads GAGVSQSPRYKVTKRGQDVTLRCDPISSHATLYWYQQALGQGPEFLTYFNYEAQPDKSGLPSDRFSAERPEGSISTLTIQRTEQRDSAMYRCASSLAVAGEQYFGPGTRLTVL.

The V gene is TRBV11-2, the J gene TRBJ1-1, with D perhaps TRBD1 (6 bases). There are 14 residues in the CDR3. Trimming cost V 6 bases and J 0 bases, with 11 bases left between them. Germline V lookup: CDR1 SGHAT, CDR2 FQNNGV. CDR3 sequence reads: CASRLDSLNTEAFF. The CDR3, as DNA: TGTGCCAGCAGACTGGACAGCCTGAACACTGAAGCTTTCTTT.

This clone occurred a few times. The chain is built from TRBV9 and TRBJ2-7; TRBD2 is a possible D gene (5 bases). Per the germline V gene, CDR1 is SGDLS and CDR2 is YYNGEE. V lost 4 bases and J lost 2, with 10 bases in between. The CDR3 totals 13 residues. The CDR3 DNA follows: TGTGCCAGCAGCCCAGGAGGCCCCTACGAGCAGTACTTC. Its protein product is CASSPGGPYEQYF.

The chain has TRBV5-6 and TRBJ1-3, with a weak D call TRBD1 (6 bases). Per the germline V gene, CDR1 is SGHDT and CDR2 is YYEEEE. The CDR3 has 15 residues. V was pared by 4 bases and J by 0 bases, with 11 bases between. The CDR3 region has the DNA TGTGCCAGCAGCCGGGGGGCGAGCTCTGGAAACACCATATATTTT. Protein: CASSRGASSGNTIYF. Supplemented by reference TRBV5-6 and TRBJ1-3, the full variable domain reads DAGVTQSPTHLIKTRGQQVTLRCSPKSGHDTVSWYQQALGQGPQFIFQYYEEEERQRGNFPDRFSGHQFPNYSSELNVNALLLGDSALYLCASSRGASSGNTIYFGEGSWLTVV.

The chain combines TRBV5-6 with TRBJ2-7; 10 bases map to TRBD2. V shed 6 bases, J shed 2 bases, and the junction held 2 bases outside the gene matches. Germline lookup yields CDR1 SGHDT and CDR2 YYEEEE. The CDR3 is 13 amino acids. The CDR3 nucleotides read TGTGCCAGCAAAACTAGCGGGACCTACGAGCAGTACTTC. As protein: CASKTSGTYEQYF.

The chain employs TRBV12-5 and TRBJ2-1; D remains unclear. V lost 4 bases to trimming and J lost 2 bases, with 9 bases between them. The CDR3 has 14 residues. In germline, CDR1 is LGHNT, CDR2 FRNRAP. The CDR3 DNA follows: TGTGCTAGTGGTTCCCCAGGCGCCTACAATGAGCAGTTCTTC. It translates to CASGSPGAYNEQFF.

The chain joins TRBV6-1 to TRBJ1-1; 7 positions match TRBD1. The V gene end was trimmed by 1 base and the J gene end by 4 bases; junction bases not matched to a gene: 3. CDR1 is MNHNS and CDR2 is SASEGT in the germline V gene. The CDR3 has 14 residues. The CDR3 sequence: CASSEDRGFTEAFF. In DNA, the CDR3 is TGTGCCAGCAGTGAAGACAGGGGTTTCACTGAAGCTTTCTTT.

This chain joins TRBV4-1 and TRBJ2-6; D might be TRBD2 (5 bases). Trimming cost V 1 base and J 0 bases, with 25 bases left between them. Germline values: CDR1 MGHRA, CDR2 YSYEKL. The CDR3 totals 22 residues. The CDR3 nucleotides read TGCGCCAGCAGCCAAGTATGGGTGTTCGGGGTCTCCCCGTTCTCTGGGGCCAACGTCCTGACTTTC. Encoded protein: CASSQVWVFGVSPFSGANVLTF.

This chain links TRBV6-4 with TRBJ2-3; D perhaps matches TRBD1 (5 bases). There are 14 residues in the CDR3. V gave up 1 base and J gave up 1 base, with 6 bases separating them. Germline CDR1 and CDR2: MRHNA and SNTAGT. Here the CDR3 DNA reads TGTGCCAGCAGTGACTGGGGCGGCACAGATACGCAGTATTTT. Its protein is CASSDWGGTDTQYF.